This TCR beta chain was documented in a study of shared clonotypes between healthy human individuals. Per germline, CDR1 MNHNS and CDR2 SASEGT. The V gene end was trimmed by 1 base and the J gene end by 5 bases; junction bases not matched to a gene: 8. The length of the CDR3 is 15 residues. Study-wide points: Compared with memory subsets, naive subsets generally had larger estimated richness.

A word on this clone: Its target is not known.

The authors distributed each subset's genomic DNA evenly over several immunoSEQ plates. The table came from immunoSEQ multiplex PCR; TCRdb's copy has only in-frame clones and leaves some out. The sample consists of 2 million or so clones, 95% of them appearing once. The CD4+ fraction was divided into a CD45RA+ naive subset and a CD45RA-negative memory subset. This TCR came from a man younger than 35 in good health. Sequenced: naive CD4+ T cells sorted from blood. Indicated subset: CD45RA+ positively selected. This sequence joins TRBV6-1 and TRBJ2-7; 7 positions match TRBD1. CDR3 nucleotides: TGTGCCAGCAGTGAAGTAGGGGGCTGGTTTAACGAGCAGTACTTC. It yields the protein CASSEVGGWFNEQYF.